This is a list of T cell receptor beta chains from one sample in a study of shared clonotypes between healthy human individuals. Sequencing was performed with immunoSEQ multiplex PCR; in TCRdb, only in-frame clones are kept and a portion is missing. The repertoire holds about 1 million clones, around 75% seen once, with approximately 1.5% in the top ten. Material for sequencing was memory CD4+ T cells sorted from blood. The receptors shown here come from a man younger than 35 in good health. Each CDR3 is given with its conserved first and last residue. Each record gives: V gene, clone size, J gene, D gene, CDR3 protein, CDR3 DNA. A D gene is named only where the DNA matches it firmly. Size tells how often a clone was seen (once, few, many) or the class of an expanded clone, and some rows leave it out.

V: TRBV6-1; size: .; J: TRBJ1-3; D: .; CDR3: CASSEGAQGRGNTIYF; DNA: TGTGCCAGCAGTGAAGGTGCTCAGGGGAGGGGAAACACCATATATTTT
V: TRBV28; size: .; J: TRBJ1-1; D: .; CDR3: CASSLEGGGEAFF; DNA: TGTGCCAGCAGTTTAGAAGGGGGGGGTGAAGCTTTCTTT
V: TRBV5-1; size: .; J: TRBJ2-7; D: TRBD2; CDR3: CASSKTSLSGGEQYF; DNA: TGCGCCAGCAGCAAGACTAGCCTTAGCGGTGGCGAGCAGTACTTC
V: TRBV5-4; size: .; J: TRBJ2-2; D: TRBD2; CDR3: CASRRSGTSGSGGGELFF; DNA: TGTGCCAGCAGACGCTCCGGGACTAGCGGCTCTGGTGGCGGGGAGCTGTTTTTT
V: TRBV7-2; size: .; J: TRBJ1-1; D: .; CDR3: CASSLGIGQGAFF; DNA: TGTGCCAGCAGCTTAGGCATTGGACAAGGAGCTTTCTTT
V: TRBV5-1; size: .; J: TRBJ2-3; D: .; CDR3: CASSLDPGTDTQYF; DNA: TGCGCCAGCAGCTTGGACCCGGGCACAGATACGCAGTATTTT
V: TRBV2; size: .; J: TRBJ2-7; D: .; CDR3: CASRGRDSLYEQYF; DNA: TGTGCCAGCAGGGGCCGGGACTCCCTCTACGAGCAGTACTTC
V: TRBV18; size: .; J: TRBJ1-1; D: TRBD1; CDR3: CASSPRQGGMNTEAFF; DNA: TGTGCCAGCTCACCCCGTCAGGGGGGGATGAACACTGAAGCTTTCTTT
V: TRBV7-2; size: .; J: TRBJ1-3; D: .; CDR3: CASSWVSGNTIYF; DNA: TGTGCCAGCAGTTGGGTCTCTGGAAACACCATATATTTT
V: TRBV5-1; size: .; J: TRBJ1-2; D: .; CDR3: CASSLGRGSGYTF; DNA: TGCGCCAGCAGCTTGGGCAGGGGAAGCGGCTACACCTTC
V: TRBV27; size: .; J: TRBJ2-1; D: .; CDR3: CASRTGASYNEQFF; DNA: TGTGCCAGCAGAACCGGGGCCAGCTACAATGAGCAGTTCTTC
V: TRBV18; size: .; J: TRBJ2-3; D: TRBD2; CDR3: CASSSGGIADTQYF; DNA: TGTGCCAGCTCTAGCGGGGGAATCGCAGATACGCAGTATTTT
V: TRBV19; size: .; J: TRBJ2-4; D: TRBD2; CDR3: CASRTSGENIQYF; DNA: TGTGCCAGTCGGACTAGCGGGGAAAACATTCAGTACTTC
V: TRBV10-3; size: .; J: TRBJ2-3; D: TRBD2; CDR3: CAISLAGVLSSTDTQYF; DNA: TGTGCCATCAGTCTAGCGGGGGTCCTTTCTAGCACAGATACGCAGTATTTT
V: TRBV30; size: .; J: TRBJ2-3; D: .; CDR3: CAWSLDTDTQYF; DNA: TGTGCCTGGAGCCTGGACACAGATACGCAGTATTTT
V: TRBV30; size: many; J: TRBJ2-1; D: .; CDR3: CAWSLGYDNEQFF; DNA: TGTGCCTGGAGTCTGGGGTACGACAATGAGCAGTTCTTC
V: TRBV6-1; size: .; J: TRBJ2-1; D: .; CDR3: CASSELSGTYNEQFF; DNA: TGTGCCAGCAGTGAACTCAGCGGGACATACAATGAGCAGTTCTTC
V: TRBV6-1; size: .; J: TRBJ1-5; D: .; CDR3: CASSELIGGDQPQHF; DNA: TGTGCCAGCAGTGAATTAATAGGTGGTGATCAGCCCCAGCATTTT